This passage covers 23 T cell receptor beta chains from one sample sequenced in a study of blood T cell repertoires in COVID-19. TCRdb keeps only in-frame clones here, not all; method: immunoSEQ multiplex PCR. The profile shows approximately 350,000 clones, approximately 88% of them singletons. The sequenced sample consisted of peripheral blood. The receptors shown here come from a man between 35 and 55 years old with acute or convalescent COVID-19.

This chain links TRBV2 with TRBJ2-1; 8 bases align to TRBD2. Per germline, CDR1 SNHLY and CDR2 FYNNEI. V was pared by 2 bases and J by 7 bases, with 7 bases of the junction left unmatched. CDR3 length: 15 amino acids. The DNA for the CDR3 is TGTGCCAGCAGTGAACCCGGGGGGGGAGGGAATGAGCAGTTCTTC. Residues: CASSEPGGGGNEQFF.

CDR3 protein: CASSLVRTDNYGYTF. The DNA for the CDR3 is TGTGCCAGCAGTTTAGTTCGGACAGATAACTATGGCTACACCTTC. The chain links TRBV28 to TRBJ1-2, with D perhaps TRBD1 (6 bases). Germline values: CDR1 MDHEN, CDR2 SYDVKM. This CDR3 contains 15 residues. V lost 2 bases, J lost 1 base, and 11 bases lay in between.

Points on this clone: Other DNA sequences from this sample encode an identical CDR3 as well. The V call is TRBV30, the J call TRBJ1-5, with D maybe TRBD1 (5 bases). This CDR3 spans 14 amino acids. Trimming took off 3 bases at V and 6 bases at J, with 15 bases between the two ends. From germline, CDR1 is GTSNPN and CDR2 SVGIG (reference sequence). The CDR3: CAWSPGQGGQPQHF. In DNA, the CDR3 is TGTGCCTGGAGCCCCGGGCAGGGTGGTCAGCCCCAGCATTTT.

The chain uses TRBV6-5 and TRBJ1-4, with TRBD1 matching 8 bases. V dropped 5 bases and J dropped 5; count of bases not matched to a gene: 7. Germline V gene sequence: CDR1 MNHEY, CDR2 SVGAGI. This CDR3 is built from 15 residues. The CDR3 sequence: CASSRAGGGNEKLFF. CDR3 nucleotides: TGTGCCAGCAGTCGGGCAGGGGGCGGGAATGAAAAACTGTTTTTT.

The chain employs TRBV5-1 and TRBJ1-2; no firm D call. The V gene lost 4 bases and the J gene lost 8 bases, with 12 bases spanning the gap. The V gene's germline CDR1 is SGHRS and CDR2 YFSETQ. The CDR3 is 12 amino acids. The CDR3 sequence: CASSPDLGGYTF. The CDR3 DNA reads as TGCGCCAGCAGCCCCGACCTCGGGGGCTACACCTTC.

The V gene is TRBV5-6, the J gene TRBJ2-7; 7 nucleotides agree with TRBD2. The CDR3 covers 16 residues. CDR1 and CDR2 (germline): SGHDT, YYEEEE. The V gene end was trimmed by 0 bases and the J gene end by 4 bases; junction bases not matched to a gene: 10. In DNA, the CDR3 is TGTGCCAGCAGCTTGGTCGTGGGGAGGGCCAGATACGAGCAGTACTTC. Its translation is CASSLVVGRARYEQYF. Using reference TRBV5-6 and TRBJ2-7 for the parts outside the CDR3, the full variable domain is DAGVTQSPTHLIKTRGQQVTLRCSPKSGHDTVSWYQQALGQGPQFIFQYYEEEERQRGNFPDRFSGHQFPNYSSELNVNALLLGDSALYLCASSLVVGRARYEQYFGPGTRLTVT.

The rearrangement joins TRBV7-2 to TRBJ2-5, with 8 bases that match TRBD2. The CDR3 consists of 16 residues. The germline gives CDR1 SGHTA, CDR2 FQGNSA. V lost 5 bases to trimming and J lost 1 base; unmatched junction nucleotides: 9. The chain's CDR3 is CASSILWRGAQETQYF. CDR3 DNA: TGTGCCAGCAGCATACTTTGGCGGGGGGCCCAAGAGACCCAGTACTTC.

The chain employs TRBV6-5 and TRBJ1-4, with D perhaps TRBD1 (6 bases). V was trimmed by 7 bases and J by 8 bases, leaving 17 bases between them. The germline CDR1 and CDR2 sequences are MNHEY and SVGAGI. This CDR3 has 14 amino acids. CDR3 bases: TGTGCCAGCACCGCCCGGACAGCAGGGGAAAAACTGTTTTTT. Translated: CASTARTAGEKLFF.

The V gene is TRBV6-4, the J gene TRBJ2-7, with 7 bases identical to TRBD2. Unmatched junction bases numbered 8, after V lost 2 bases and J lost 7 bases. The CDR3 totals 14 residues. CDR1 is MRHNA, CDR2 SNTAGT, per germline. The CDR3, as DNA: TGTGCCAGCAGTGACAGGGCGGGAGTCGGTGAGCAGTACTTC. The encoded protein is CASSDRAGVGEQYF.

V and J are TRBV5-1 and TRBJ1-1; D not resolved. V lost 4 bases and J lost 1, with 14 bases in between. Germline V gene data show CDR1 as SGHRS and CDR2 as YFSETQ. The CDR3 consists of 15 residues. DNA for the CDR3: TGCGCCAGCAGCCCGAACATTCACCAGAACACTGAAGCTTTCTTT. It specifies CASSPNIHQNTEAFF.

This chain connects TRBV7-3 to TRBJ2-7; tentatively, D is TRBD2 (5 bases). Trimming pared 5 bases from V and 2 bases from J, leaving 13 bases between. CDR1 and CDR2 from the germline V gene are SGHTA and FQGTGA. The CDR3 is made up of 14 amino acids. This CDR3 is CASSPGGSTYEQYF. Here the CDR3 DNA reads TGTGCCAGCAGCCCCGGAGGCAGTACCTACGAGCAGTACTTC.

The rearrangement links TRBV3-1 (or the pseudogene TRBV3-2) to TRBJ2-7; 9 nucleotides line up with TRBD2. In germline, CDR1 is LGHDT, CDR2 YNNKEL (reference sequence). J was trimmed by 3 bases and V by 11 bases; bases with no gene match: 8. This CDR3 has 13 amino acids. The CDR3 DNA follows: TGTGCCGCGGGGGGGGAGAAATACTACGAGCAGTACTTC. Its translation: CAAGGEKYYEQYF.

On this clone itself: Different DNA sequences within this sample yield the same CDR3. The CDR3 sequence: CASSVGTGVDTEAFF. CDR3 DNA sequence: TGTGCCAGCAGCGTGGGGACAGGGGTGGACACTGAAGCTTTCTTT. The V gene is TRBV9, the J gene TRBJ1-1, with 10 bases matching TRBD1. The CDR3 loop spans 15 amino acids. Germline values: CDR1 SGDLS, CDR2 YYNGEE. The V segment lost 2 bases and the J segment 3 bases; nucleotides outside the gene matches: 4.

The genes are TRBV30 and TRBJ1-2, with D perhaps matching TRBD1 (5 bases). V lost 7 bases, J lost 3 bases, and 12 bases lay in between. CDR1 is GTSNPN, CDR2 SVGIG, per germline (reference sequence). CDR3 size: 12 residues. The CDR3 DNA reads as TGTGCCTCTACGGAGGGGTACTATGGCTACACCTTC. Translated: CASTEGYYGYTF.

On this clone: Other DNA variants within this sample encode the same CDR3. This chain connects TRBV6-5 to TRBJ1-1; the D is unclear. CDR3 size: 13 residues. Trimming pared 3 bases from V and 1 base from J, leaving 6 bases between. Germline V gives CDR1 MNHEY, CDR2 SVGAGI. The CDR3 nucleotides read TGTGCCAGCAGTTATAACAGGAACACTGAAGCTTTCTTT. It encodes CASSYNRNTEAFF.

This chain connects TRBV2 to TRBJ1-2, with 11 bases aligning to TRBD1. In germline, CDR1 is SNHLY, CDR2 FYNNEI. Losses at the gene ends were 5 bases for V and 6 bases for J; bases not matched to a gene: 2. This CDR3 spans 13 amino acids. CDR3 protein: CASSQDRGHGYTF. In nucleotides, the CDR3 is TGTGCCAGCAGTCAGGACAGGGGGCATGGCTACACCTTC.

The chain couples TRBV6-5 to TRBJ2-7; D might be TRBD2 (5 bases). V lost 8 bases to trimming and J lost 0 bases, with 14 bases between them. The CDR3 totals 14 residues. Germline V gene sequence: CDR1 MNHEY, CDR2 SVGAGI. In nucleotides, the CDR3 is TGTGCCAGCGCGAGGGCAGAGCTCTCCTACGAGCAGTACTTC. This gives the protein CASARAELSYEQYF.

The V and J genes are TRBV7-3 and TRBJ2-7; 7 bases fit TRBD2. This CDR3 comprises 18 residues. The V gene's germline CDR1 is SGHTA and CDR2 FQGTGA. The V gene end was trimmed by 5 bases and the J gene end by 0 bases; junction bases not matched to a gene: 16. The CDR3 DNA reads as TGTGCCAGCAGCCTCCCGTCCCCCCGGGTAGCGGGCTCCTACGAGCAGTACTTC. This codes for CASSLPSPRVAGSYEQYF.

This chain joins TRBV7-2 and TRBJ2-1; TRBD2 agrees at 9 bases. J gave up 3 bases and V 4 bases, and 7 bases lay outside the gene matches. Germline V gene lookup returns CDR1 SGHTA and CDR2 FQGNSA. This CDR3 is built from 16 residues. The CDR3 DNA reads TGTGCCAGCAGCTCCACAGCGGGAGGTCTCTACAATGAGCAGTTCTTC. Its protein product is CASSSTAGGLYNEQFF.

The chain joins TRBV5-4 to TRBJ1-2; D may be TRBD1 (6 bases). This CDR3 is 13 amino acids long. Germline CDR1 SGHNT, CDR2 YYREEE (reference sequence). The V gene lost 5 bases and the J gene lost 4 bases, with 12 bases spanning the gap. The DNA for the CDR3 is TGTGCCAGCAGGCCAGGACAGCGCTATGGCTACACCTTC. It specifies CASRPGQRYGYTF. Drawing the rest from reference TRBV5-4 and TRBJ1-2, the complete variable domain is ETGVTQSPTHLIKTRGQQVTLRCSSQSGHNTVSWYQQALGQGPQFIFQYYREEENGRGNFPPRFSGLQFPNYSSELNVNALELDDSALYLCASRPGQRYGYTFGSGTRLTVV.

The chain carries TRBV3-1 (or the pseudogene TRBV3-2) and TRBJ2-5, with 8 bases fitting TRBD1. There are 13 residues in the CDR3. Unmatched junction bases numbered 6, after V lost 7 bases and J lost 5 bases. The germline V gene has CDR1 LGHDT and CDR2 YNNKEL (reference sequence). The CDR3, as DNA: TGTGCCAGCACGCCAGGGGGCAGGGAGACCCAGTACTTC. Translated, it gives CASTPGGRETQYF.

This clone was recorded once. The genes are TRBV5-4 and TRBJ2-1; 8 bases are a match to TRBD1. Germline V gene data show CDR1 as SGHNT and CDR2 as YYREEE (reference sequence). The CDR3 has 14 amino acids. After removal of 4 bases from V and 2 bases from J, the junction contained 2 bases not matched to a gene. This chain's CDR3 is CASSEGQAYNEQFF. In nucleotides, the CDR3 is TGTGCCAGCAGCGAGGGACAGGCCTACAATGAGCAGTTCTTC.

The chain combines TRBV4-1 with TRBJ1-2; D ambiguous. Germline V gives CDR1 MGHRA, CDR2 YSYEKL. The CDR3 is 14 amino acids. Trimming left V 5 bases short and J 3 bases short, with 13 bases between. CDR3 nucleotide sequence: TGCGCCAGCAGCGAACGGCGAGGGTACTATGGCTACACCTTC. It yields the protein CASSERRGYYGYTF.